The 7 T cell receptor beta chains below come from one sample, sequenced in a study of cytomegalovirus exposure and HLA in healthy donors. 13 Jbeta primers and 60 Vbeta primers were used for the PCR. Sequencing used immunoSEQ multiplex PCR; TCRdb keeps in-frame clones, though not all of them. Of about 140,000 clones in the sample, just over 65% were seen once. The sequenced sample was PBMCs. The receptors originated from an older woman in good health and CMV-seronegative.

The rearrangement links TRBV25-1 to TRBJ2-3, with 8 positions matching TRBD1. The CDR3 length is 13 residues. Germline CDR1 and CDR2: MGHDK and SYGVNS. J lost 3 bases, V lost 8 bases, and 4 bases had no gene match. Here the CDR3 reads CASRRTGTDTQYF. The CDR3 DNA follows: TGTGCCAGCCGCCGGACAGGGACAGATACGCAGTATTTT.

V is TRBV7-9 and J is TRBJ2-3, with TRBD2 identical over 11 bases. The length of the CDR3 is 15 residues. The trim removed 8 bases at V and 1 base at J, leaving 5 bases unmatched. The germline V gene encodes CDR1 SEHNR and CDR2 FQNEAQ (reference sequence). The CDR3 DNA sequence: TGTGCCAGCGGTACTAGCGGGGGTCGCACAGATACGCAGTATTTT. Protein product: CASGTSGGRTDTQYF.

This rearrangement joins TRBV2 to TRBJ2-1, with 11 bases fitting TRBD2. CDR1 is SNHLY, CDR2 FYNNEI, per germline. The CDR3 loop spans 15 amino acids. With 4 bases clipped from V and 6 bases from J, the junction kept 5 bases outside the gene matches. CDR3 loop: CASSVSSGGINEQFF. As DNA, the CDR3 is TGTGCCAGCAGTGTTTCTAGCGGGGGGATCAATGAGCAGTTCTTC.

The V gene is TRBV18, the J gene TRBJ2-5; 9 bases map to TRBD1. The germline V gene encodes CDR1 KGHSH and CDR2 LQKENI. The CDR3 extends over 15 amino acids. V trimming: 6 bases; J trimming: 5 bases; junction bases outside the gene matches: 10. This chain's CDR3 is CASSLGGQGQETQYF. CDR3 bases: TGTGCCAGCTCCCTGGGGGGACAGGGACAGGAGACCCAGTACTTC.

The CDR3 bases are TGTGCCAGCAGTTATGTGGGGGCGAACGGCTACACCTTC. Translating it yields CASSYVGANGYTF. J is TRBJ1-2 and V is TRBV6-1; the D gene is possibly TRBD1 (6 bases). In germline, CDR1 is MNHNS, CDR2 SASEGT. This CDR3 contains 13 residues. Trimming removed 5 bases from V and 8 bases from J, with 15 bases in between.

V is TRBV7-2 and J is TRBJ2-1, with D perhaps TRBD2 (6 bases). CDR3 size: 15 residues. Germline CDR1 and CDR2: SGHTA and FQGNSA. Trimming cost V 3 bases and J 3 bases, with 12 bases left between them. CDR3 DNA sequence: TGTGCCAGCAGCTTTCAATCGGGAGTCTACAATGAGCAGTTCTTC. It encodes CASSFQSGVYNEQFF. Based on the CDR3 plus reference TRBV7-2 and TRBJ2-1, the full variable domain is GAGVSQSPSNKVTEKGKDVELRCDPISGHTALYWYRQSLGQGLEFLIYFQGNSAPDKSGLPSDRFSAERTGGSVSTLTIQRTQQEDSAVYLCASSFQSGVYNEQFFGPGTRLTVL.

The CDR3 spells CASSSPSSSENEQFF. The CDR3 DNA reads as TGTGCCAGCAGTTCCCCCTCTTCTAGCGAGAATGAGCAGTTCTTC. The V and J genes are TRBV6-5 and TRBJ2-1; D might be TRBD2 (6 bases). The CDR3 runs 15 residues. Germline CDR1 is MNHEY and CDR2 is SVGAGI. V was cut by 4 bases and J by 7 bases, with 17 bases left in between.